This entry is about one T cell receptor (beta chain). Germline-derived CDR1 and CDR2 are MGHRA and YSYEKL. V lost 4 bases, J lost 7 bases, and 23 bases stayed unmatched. The CDR3 extends over 19 amino acids. The data derive from a study of blood T cell repertoires in COVID-19. Study-wide background: Acute and convalescent COVID-19 samples came from the United States, Italy and Spain. Sources were T cells, B-cell-depleted T cells, or PBMCs; the material itself was cDNA or gDNA.

As processed by the authors: The authors estimated nucleated cell counts from reference gene primer amplification. Libraries were prepared by immunoSEQ multiplex PCR; TCRdb keeps only in-frame clonotypes and omits some of them. V, J and clone size are those of that table, while D and trimming were read from the DNA. The repertoire consists of 120,000 to 150,000 clones, with about 86% occurring once and the leading ten covering roughly 8.7%. The source of this sequence is a woman aged 60 to 75 with acute or convalescent COVID-19. The chain combines TRBV4-1 with TRBJ2-5; 8 nucleotides line up with TRBD1. Input material: peripheral blood. CDR3 loop: CASSLYASGISDRAGTQYF. The CDR3 DNA follows: TGCGCCAGCAGCCTTTATGCCAGTGGGATTTCGGACAGGGCCGGGACCCAGTACTTC.